Here is one T cell receptor beta chain with its context. As yet, its antigen is unknown. This sample was taken from a study of blood T cell dynamics during melanoma immunotherapy. Sequencing used immunoSEQ multiplex PCR; TCRdb keeps in-frame clones, though not all of them. The sample contains 8,500 to 10,000 clones, approximately 90% of which appear only once. Overall study results and limits: Disease-control patients' PBMC repertoires became either more clonal or more diverse at W3.

The trim removed 11 bases at V and 5 bases at J, leaving 7 bases unmatched. This CDR3 contains 13 residues. Germline V gene lookup returns CDR1 LNHDA and CDR2 SQIVND (reference sequence). Time point described: pre-treatment baseline. This chain links TRBV19 with TRBJ2-1, with TRBD2 matching 9 bases. This sample comprised blood, obtained from a patient treated with checkpoint blockade. This TCR was sampled from a human donor with melanoma. Written as DNA, the CDR3 is TGTGCCGTCGGGGCGGGAGGGGACAATGAGCAGTTCTTC. It translates to CAVGAGGDNEQFF.